Listed below are T cell receptor beta chains from one sample, sequenced in a study of OX40 agonist ivuxolimab in advanced cancers. TCRdb keeps only in-frame clones here, not all; method: immunoSEQ multiplex PCR. The table includes tens of thousands of clones, around nine tenths detected once. The sample in question was CD4+ or CD8+ T cells sorted from blood, obtained in a trial of the OX40 agonist ivuxolimab. The origin of the receptors is an adult with an advanced solid tumor such as melanoma, head and neck, liver or kidney cancer. Both conserved end residues are part of each CDR3. A D gene is named only where the DNA matches it firmly. Size values are once, few and many counts, or a class for expanded clones, and some rows have none.

clone size	J gene	D gene	V gene	CDR3 protein	CDR3 DNA
.	TRBJ2-5	.	TRBV5-4	CASSRRTDVVQTQYF	TGTGCCAGCAGCCGACGAACGGACGTTGTGCAGACCCAGTACTTC
.	TRBJ1-1	.	TRBV19	CASSSGPNTEAFF	TGTGCCAGTAGTTCAGGTCCCAACACTGAAGCTTTCTTT
.	TRBJ2-5	TRBD1	TRBV7-9	CASSLASGTGYETQYF	TGTGCCAGCAGCCTAGCCTCCGGGACAGGGTACGAGACCCAGTACTTC
.	TRBJ1-1	.	TRBV11-1	CASSLYGGYPEAFF	TGTGCCAGCAGCTTATACGGGGGGTATCCTGAAGCTTTCTTT
few	TRBJ1-4	.	TRBV27	CASSTGEPANEKLFF	TGTGCCAGCAGCACCGGGGAGCCGGCTAATGAAAAACTGTTTTTT
.	TRBJ1-1	.	TRBV29-1	CSVGRTANTEAFF	TGCAGCGTTGGTAGGACGGCGAACACTGAAGCTTTCTTT
.	TRBJ2-1	TRBD1	TRBV29-1	CSVVDRDRMNEQFF	TGCAGCGTTGTGGACAGGGACCGGATGAATGAGCAGTTCTTC
.	TRBJ2-5	.	TRBV5-4	CASSLAPGTQETQYF	TGTGCCAGCAGCTTGGCCCCAGGGACTCAAGAGACCCAGTACTTC
few	TRBJ1-3	.	TRBV6-1	CASSEEGHSGNTIYF	TGTGCCAGCAGTGAAGAGGGCCACTCTGGAAACACCATATATTTT
.	TRBJ1-2	.	TRBV4-1	CASSQVSSNYGYTF	TGCGCCAGCAGCCAAGTGTCCAGTAACTATGGCTACACCTTC
.	TRBJ1-1	.	TRBV11-1	CASTVDNMNTEAFF	TGTGCCAGCACCGTAGACAACATGAACACTGAAGCTTTCTTT
.	TRBJ2-7	.	TRBV30	CAWSPGTSVSYEQYF	TGTGCCTGGAGTCCGGGGACATCTGTCTCCTACGAGCAGTACTTC
.	TRBJ2-7	TRBD2	TRBV7-6	CASSSASGVTYEQYF	TGTGCCAGCAGCTCGGCTAGCGGGGTAACCTACGAGCAGTACTTC
.	TRBJ2-7	.	TRBV23-1	CASTHRPSRFPSYEQYF	TGCGCCAGCACTCACCGGCCTTCCAGATTCCCCTCCTACGAGCAGTACTTC
.	TRBJ2-1	.	TRBV10-3	CAIRQAYSSYNEQFF	TGTGCCATCAGACAGGCTTACAGCTCCTACAATGAGCAGTTCTTC
.	TRBJ2-7	.	TRBV20-1	CSARDFYEQYF	TGCAGTGCTAGAGATTTCTACGAGCAGTACTTC
.	TRBJ2-5	.	TRBV21-1	CASSKGAETQYF	TGTGCCAGCAGCAAGGGGGCTGAGACCCAGTACTTC
.	TRBJ2-3	TRBD2	TRBV5-4	CASSLGTSGSFNTQYF	TGTGCCAGCAGCTTAGGGACTAGCGGGAGTTTTAATACGCAGTATTTT
.	TRBJ2-2	TRBD1	TRBV9	CASSAGQGLRGGELFF	TGTGCCAGCAGCGCGGGACAGGGTCTAAGAGGCGGGGAGCTGTTTTTT
.	TRBJ2-3	TRBD2	TRBV6-1	CASSERALAPSTDTQYF	TGTGCCAGCAGTGAAAGGGCACTAGCGCCTAGCACAGATACGCAGTATTTT
.	TRBJ2-2	TRBD1	TRBV30	CAWRIQGAGELFF	TGTGCCTGGAGGATACAGGGGGCCGGGGAGCTGTTTTTT
once	TRBJ2-2	.	TRBV19	CASRIQGGTGELFF	TGTGCCAGTCGAATTCAGGGGGGAACCGGGGAGCTGTTTTTT
few	TRBJ1-1	.	TRBV2	CASSDGGLHTEAFF	TGTGCCAGCAGTGACGGAGGGCTTCACACTGAAGCTTTCTTT
.	TRBJ2-7	.	TRBV5-1	CASSLGQMNYEQYF	TGCGCCAGCAGCTTGGGACAGATGAACTACGAGCAGTACTTC
.	TRBJ2-3	TRBD2	TRBV6-4	CASSDRAGGPTDTQYF	TGTGCCAGCAGTGACAGGGCGGGGGGGCCCACAGATACGCAGTATTTT
.	TRBJ2-7	TRBD2	TRBV5-1	CASSLDAGAGGEQYF	TGCGCCAGCAGCTTGGATGCGGGAGCGGGGGGGGAGCAGTACTTC
.	TRBJ1-1	TRBD1	TRBV19	CASRTQGASEAFF	TGTGCCAGTAGGACACAGGGGGCCTCTGAAGCTTTCTTT
.	TRBJ2-1	TRBD1	TRBV6-4	CARSRRGRNNEQFF	TGTGCCAGGTCAAGAAGGGGGCGAAACAATGAGCAGTTCTTC
.	TRBJ2-1	TRBD2	TRBV11-2	CASSLGSGDSYNEQFF	TGTGCCAGCAGCTTAGGCAGCGGGGACTCCTACAATGAGCAGTTCTTC
once	TRBJ1-1	.	TRBV21-1	CASSKAWGVNTEAFF	TGTGCCAGCAGCAAAGCCTGGGGAGTAAACACTGAAGCTTTCTTT
.	TRBJ2-3	.	TRBV7-2	CASSLALGTQYF	TGTGCCAGCAGCTTAGCGCTCGGTACGCAGTATTTT
.	TRBJ2-5	.	TRBV6-1	CASSEQIQETQYF	TGTGCCAGCAGTGAACAGATCCAAGAGACCCAGTACTTC
.	TRBJ2-2	.	TRBV5-1	CASSSQFTGELFF	TGCGCCAGCAGCTCCCAATTTACCGGGGAGCTGTTTTTT
once	TRBJ2-3	TRBD2	TRBV13	CASSYSGTSGRAGPDTQYF	TGTGCCAGCAGCTATTCCGGGACTAGCGGGAGGGCCGGGCCAGATACGCAGTATTTT
.	TRBJ2-7	TRBD1	TRBV6-1	CASTPTGGYEQYF	TGTGCCAGCACCCCGACAGGGGGGTACGAGCAGTACTTC
.	TRBJ2-5	TRBD2	TRBV6-6	CASSHFAGGETQYF	TGTGCCAGCAGTCATTTTGCGGGGGGAGAGACCCAGTACTTC
.	TRBJ2-1	.	TRBV7-6	CASSLARGSDEQFF	TGTGCCAGCAGCTTAGCGCGAGGGAGCGATGAGCAGTTCTTC
.	TRBJ2-7	.	TRBV30	CAWSDSYEQYF	TGTGCCTGGAGTGATTCCTACGAGCAGTACTTC
.	TRBJ2-7	TRBD1	TRBV5-6	CASSFRQGNSYEQYF	TGTGCCAGCAGCTTCCGACAGGGCAACTCCTACGAGCAGTACTTC
.	TRBJ1-2	.	TRBV5-1	CASRIGEARSSLGYTF	TGCGCCAGCAGAATCGGGGAGGCGCGCAGCAGTTTAGGCTACACCTTC
.	TRBJ1-3	.	TRBV19	CASSIYRSSGNTIYF	TGTGCCAGTAGTATCTACAGGAGCTCTGGAAACACCATATATTTT
.	TRBJ2-7	.	TRBV21-1	CASNKKRLAVTYEQYF	TGTGCCAGCAATAAGAAGCGGCTAGCGGTTACCTACGAGCAGTACTTC
.	TRBJ2-3	.	TRBV15	CATSTSGGGTQYF	TGTGCCACCAGCACGTCGGGTGGGGGAACGCAGTATTTT
.	TRBJ1-1	.	TRBV7-9	CASSFGGQTEAFF	TGTGCCAGCAGCTTTGGGGGGCAGACTGAAGCTTTCTTT
.	TRBJ2-2	.	TRBV5-4	CASSLLGPGELFF	TGTGCCAGCAGCTTGCTGGGACCCGGGGAGCTGTTTTTT
.	TRBJ2-3	.	TRBV9	CASSVTTITDTQYF	TGTGCCAGCAGCGTGACGACTATCACAGATACGCAGTATTTT
.	TRBJ1-2	TRBD1	TRBV6-6	CASSIQGASYGYTF	TGTGCCAGCAGTATACAGGGGGCGAGCTATGGCTACACCTTC
.	TRBJ2-7	.	TRBV19	CASSLRLNSGEQYF	TGTGCCAGTAGTTTACGTCTCAATTCGGGTGAGCAGTACTTC
.	TRBJ2-1	TRBD2	TRBV7-6	CASSPTRLAGSPNEQFF	TGTGCCAGCAGCCCTACCCGACTAGCGGGATCTCCCAATGAGCAGTTCTTC
.	TRBJ1-1	.	TRBV30	CAWSGWVGTEAFF	TGTGCCTGGAGTGGGTGGGTAGGGACTGAAGCTTTCTTT